This T cell receptor (beta chain) was profiled in a study of blood T cell repertoires in COVID-19. This CDR3 has 12 amino acids. Germline-derived CDR1 and CDR2 are SNHLY and FYNNEI. V dropped 8 bases and J dropped 6; count of bases not matched to a gene: 4. Measured with immunoSEQ multiplex PCR; TCRdb has only the in-frame clones, and not every one. The sample shows some 160,000 clones, around 89% of them seen only once. The sequenced material came from PBMCs or T cells enriched from blood (not recorded which). The rearrangement joins TRBV2 to TRBJ1-5, with TRBD1 matching over 7 bases. The TCR was taken from a woman aged 50 to 60 who had recovered from COVID-19. This CDR3 is CASGTARQPQHF. The CDR3 nucleotides are TGTGCCAGCGGGACAGCTCGTCAGCCCCAGCATTTT.